The rows below give T cell receptor beta chains drawn from one sample of a study of spatial heterogeneity in lung cancer. One entry per CDR3 protein, called by TCRdb with MiXCR from the 5' RACE reads. This table holds roughly 18,000 distinct CDR3 sequences, 9% to 10% found once. The source was PBMCs, collected at follow-up. All receptors come from a male donor with early-stage non-small cell lung cancer. The CDR3 runs from the conserved cysteine through the conserved F or W. D genes are given only for firm matches. Not every row has a clone size; where given, it reads once, few, many or a size class.

D gene: .
V gene: TRBV5-5
clone size: .
J gene: TRBJ2-1
CDR3 DNA: TGTGCCAGCAGCTTGAGGTCCCCGGAAAGCTCCTACAATGAGCAGTTCTTC
CDR3 protein: CASSLRSPESSYNEQFF

D gene: .
V gene: TRBV5-1
clone size: many
J gene: TRBJ1-5
CDR3 DNA: TGCGCCAGCAGCCACCGGGACACCAATCAGCCCCAGCATTTT
CDR3 protein: CASSHRDTNQPQHF

D gene: .
V gene: TRBV4-2
clone size: few
J gene: TRBJ2-1
CDR3 DNA: TGTGCCAGCAGCCCCGGTTGGGGTCCGGGTCCGTTCTTC
CDR3 protein: CASSPGWGPGPFF

D gene: TRBD2
V gene: TRBV19
clone size: many
J gene: TRBJ2-7
CDR3 DNA: TGTGCCAGTAGTTTTACGGGAGGGCCGTACGAGCAGTACTTC
CDR3 protein: CASSFTGGPYEQYF

D gene: .
V gene: TRBV3-1
clone size: few
J gene: TRBJ2-1
CDR3 DNA: TGTGCCAGCAGCCCCCTAGGGGGGGAATCCTACAATGAGCAGTTCTTC
CDR3 protein: CASSPLGGESYNEQFF

D gene: .
V gene: TRBV6-1
clone size: many
J gene: TRBJ1-1
CDR3 DNA: TGTGCCAGCAGTGAAGCGGCAGACGGCACTGAAGCTTTCTTT
CDR3 protein: CASSEAADGTEAFF

D gene: .
V gene: TRBV6-2/TRBV6-3
clone size: many
J gene: TRBJ2-1
CDR3 DNA: TGTGCCAGCAGTTATGATGGGGGCTCCTACAATGAGCAGTTCTTC
CDR3 protein: CASSYDGGSYNEQFF

D gene: .
V gene: TRBV7-9
clone size: many
J gene: TRBJ2-4
CDR3 DNA: TGTGCCAGCAGCTCTGTTGACAGCCAACTAGCCAAAAACATTCAGTACTTC
CDR3 protein: CASSSVDSQLAKNIQYF

D gene: TRBD1
V gene: TRBV4-2
clone size: many
J gene: TRBJ2-7
CDR3 DNA: TGTGCCAGCAGCCAAGATATAAAGGGGACAGGTTCCTACGAGCAGTACTTC
CDR3 protein: CASSQDIKGTGSYEQYF

D gene: .
V gene: TRBV20-1
clone size: many
J gene: TRBJ2-5
CDR3 DNA: TGCAGTGCTAGAGGGGCCCTAGTTAAAGAGACCCAGTACTTC
CDR3 protein: CSARGALVKETQYF

D gene: TRBD2
V gene: TRBV4-1
clone size: medium-sized
J gene: TRBJ2-1
CDR3 DNA: TGCGCCAGCAGCCAAGACGCTTTACTGGCGGGAGCATCGGATGAGCAGTTCTTC
CDR3 protein: CASSQDALLAGASDEQFF

D gene: .
V gene: TRBV29-1
clone size: few
J gene: TRBJ1-2
CDR3 DNA: TGCAGCGTGGAAGGGGAGGGGTACTATGGCTACACCTTC
CDR3 protein: CSVEGEGYYGYTF

D gene: TRBD2
V gene: TRBV20-1
clone size: medium-sized
J gene: TRBJ2-1
CDR3 DNA: TGCAGTGCTACGGACATTATCGGGACTAGCGGCTACAATGAGCAGTTCTTC
CDR3 protein: CSATDIIGTSGYNEQFF

D gene: TRBD2
V gene: TRBV5-8
clone size: few
J gene: TRBJ2-3
CDR3 DNA: TGTGCCAGCAGCTTACAAGCGGGGGGGTTAACAGATACGCAGTATTTT
CDR3 protein: CASSLQAGGLTDTQYF

D gene: .
V gene: TRBV2
clone size: few
J gene: TRBJ2-2
CDR3 DNA: TGTGCCAGCCTCAGGACTTACACCGGGGAGCTGTTTTTT
CDR3 protein: CASLRTYTGELFF

D gene: TRBD1
V gene: TRBV4-2
clone size: few
J gene: TRBJ1-1
CDR3 DNA: TGTGCCAGCAGCCAAGAAAGCCTCGGACAGGGGTATGGGGACACTGAAGCTTTCTTT
CDR3 protein: CASSQESLGQGYGDTEAFF

D gene: .
V gene: TRBV28
clone size: many
J gene: TRBJ2-7
CDR3 DNA: TGTGCCAGCAGTGTCAGGGACGGATACGAGCAGTACTTC
CDR3 protein: CASSVRDGYEQYF

D gene: TRBD1
V gene: TRBV10-3
clone size: many
J gene: TRBJ1-3
CDR3 DNA: TGTGCCATCAGTGACCCGACAGGGGGATCCGGAAACACCATATATTTT
CDR3 protein: CAISDPTGGSGNTIYF

D gene: .
V gene: TRBV20-1
clone size: .
J gene: TRBJ2-5
CDR3 DNA: TGCAGTGCTGATGGGACAAACCAAGAGACCCAGTACTTC
CDR3 protein: CSADGTNQETQYF

D gene: .
V gene: TRBV4-1
clone size: many
J gene: TRBJ1-2
CDR3 DNA: TGCGCCAGCAGCAGTGGGACCTCCGCCTTTACGGGCTACACCTTC
CDR3 protein: CASSSGTSAFTGYTF

D gene: TRBD2
V gene: TRBV6-5
clone size: many
J gene: TRBJ2-3
CDR3 DNA: TGTGCCAGCAGTTACGGGCCACTAGCGGGAGGGCTGGATACGCAGTATTTT
CDR3 protein: CASSYGPLAGGLDTQYF

D gene: TRBD1
V gene: TRBV6-1
clone size: many
J gene: TRBJ2-7
CDR3 DNA: TGTGCCAGCAGTGAGAGCAGGGGGCTGCTCGAGCAGTACTTC
CDR3 protein: CASSESRGLLEQYF

D gene: TRBD1
V gene: TRBV2
clone size: .
J gene: TRBJ2-7
CDR3 DNA: TGTGCCAGCAGTGACCCTCGGGACAGGGCGTCCTACGAGCAGTACTTC
CDR3 protein: CASSDPRDRASYEQYF

D gene: .
V gene: TRBV5-6
clone size: medium-sized
J gene: TRBJ2-5
CDR3 DNA: TGTGCCAGCAGCTTGCGGGGACCGGGCGTGACCCAGTACTTC
CDR3 protein: CASSLRGPGVTQYF

D gene: .
V gene: TRBV5-1
clone size: many
J gene: TRBJ2-7
CDR3 DNA: TGCGCCAGCAGCTTGTCCAGCCTCTCCTACGAGCAGTACTTC
CDR3 protein: CASSLSSLSYEQYF

D gene: .
V gene: TRBV20-1
clone size: few
J gene: TRBJ2-4
CDR3 DNA: TGCAGTGCTAGGGCCGGCCAACTAGCCAAAAACATTCAGTACTTC
CDR3 protein: CSARAGQLAKNIQYF

D gene: .
V gene: TRBV10-3
clone size: many
J gene: TRBJ2-1
CDR3 DNA: TGTGCCATCAGTGAGTCGAGGACTACGGGGTCCTACAATGAGCAGTTCTTC
CDR3 protein: CAISESRTTGSYNEQFF

D gene: .
V gene: TRBV7-2
clone size: many
J gene: TRBJ1-2
CDR3 DNA: TGTGCCAGCAGCTTAGGAGGGGCTGATGGCTACACCTTC
CDR3 protein: CASSLGGADGYTF

D gene: TRBD1
V gene: TRBV2
clone size: few
J gene: TRBJ1-5
CDR3 DNA: TGTGCCAGCAACGGACAGGCCCAAGGGGCCCAGCATTTT
CDR3 protein: CASNGQAQGAQHF

D gene: .
V gene: TRBV20-1
clone size: many
J gene: TRBJ2-7
CDR3 DNA: TGCAGTGCTAGAGATTCCTACGAGCAGTACTTC
CDR3 protein: CSARDSYEQYF

D gene: .
V gene: TRBV19
clone size: many
J gene: TRBJ2-1
CDR3 DNA: TGTGCCAGTAAGTCCGATTACAATGAGCAGTTCTTC
CDR3 protein: CASKSDYNEQFF

D gene: .
V gene: TRBV29-1
clone size: many
J gene: TRBJ2-1
CDR3 DNA: TGCAGCGGTGCTTGGGGCGAGCAGTTCTTC
CDR3 protein: CSGAWGEQFF

D gene: .
V gene: TRBV19
clone size: many
J gene: TRBJ2-5
CDR3 DNA: TGTGCCAGTAGTCCACGACAGACCCAAGAGACCCAGTACTTC
CDR3 protein: CASSPRQTQETQYF

D gene: .
V gene: TRBV30
clone size: .
J gene: TRBJ2-1
CDR3 DNA: TGTGCCTGGAGTAGAAAGGGGGGGCTCAACAATGAGCAGTTCTTC
CDR3 protein: CAWSRKGGLNNEQFF

D gene: .
V gene: TRBV4-1
clone size: few
J gene: TRBJ2-5
CDR3 DNA: TGCGCCAGCAGCCAAGCCCAGGGCCGCCAAGAGACCCAGTACTTC
CDR3 protein: CASSQAQGRQETQYF

D gene: TRBD1
V gene: TRBV12-3/TRBV12-4
clone size: many
J gene: TRBJ2-5
CDR3 DNA: TGTGCCAGCAGTTACGCGGACAGGGTTGGAGAGACCCAGTACTTC
CDR3 protein: CASSYADRVGETQYF

D gene: TRBD1
V gene: TRBV11-2
clone size: many
J gene: TRBJ2-5
CDR3 DNA: TGTGCCAGCAGCTTAAGGGGACAGGGCCTTGAGACCCAGTACTTC
CDR3 protein: CASSLRGQGLETQYF

D gene: TRBD2
V gene: TRBV3-1
clone size: .
J gene: TRBJ2-3
CDR3 DNA: TGTGCCAGCAGCCAAAGAGGGTTGGCGGGGGGGCCAGATACGCAGTATTTT
CDR3 protein: CASSQRGLAGGPDTQYF

D gene: .
V gene: TRBV4-1
clone size: many
J gene: TRBJ1-1
CDR3 DNA: TGCGCCAGCAGCCCCCGACTGGACACTGAAGCTTTCTTT
CDR3 protein: CASSPRLDTEAFF

D gene: .
V gene: TRBV20-1
clone size: .
J gene: TRBJ2-7
CDR3 DNA: TGCAGTGCTCGACCCGCCGACCGGGAGAGGGTCAACGAGCAGTACTTC
CDR3 protein: CSARPADRERVNEQYF

D gene: .
V gene: TRBV18
clone size: few
J gene: TRBJ2-7
CDR3 DNA: TGTGCCACCACCGGGGGTGGGGGCAACTACGAGCAGTACTTC
CDR3 protein: CATTGGGGNYEQYF

D gene: .
V gene: TRBV3-1
clone size: .
J gene: TRBJ2-7
CDR3 DNA: TGTGCCAGCAGCCAAGACGGGATGCGCGAGCAGTACTTC
CDR3 protein: CASSQDGMREQYF

D gene: TRBD1
V gene: TRBV19
clone size: .
J gene: TRBJ1-1
CDR3 DNA: TGTGCCAGTAGTACACCGGACAGGGGCCCTGAAGCTTTCTTT
CDR3 protein: CASSTPDRGPEAFF

D gene: .
V gene: TRBV10-3
clone size: many
J gene: TRBJ2-6
CDR3 DNA: TGTGCCATCAGGCGGGACGGGAGCTCTGGGGCCAACGTCCTGACTTTC
CDR3 protein: CAIRRDGSSGANVLTF

D gene: .
V gene: TRBV9
clone size: many
J gene: TRBJ2-3
CDR3 DNA: TGTGCCAGCAGCGAGAGCGGGCGCGGGGATACGCAGTATTTT
CDR3 protein: CASSESGRGDTQYF

D gene: TRBD1
V gene: TRBV27
clone size: many
J gene: TRBJ2-2
CDR3 DNA: TGTGCCAGCAGTTACTGGACAGGGGGCAACACCGGGGAGCTGTTTTTT
CDR3 protein: CASSYWTGGNTGELFF

D gene: .
V gene: TRBV30
clone size: .
J gene: TRBJ1-1
CDR3 DNA: TGTGCCTGGAGTTCTGCCATATATGAAGCTTTCTTT
CDR3 protein: CAWSSAIYEAFF

D gene: .
V gene: TRBV6-4
clone size: many
J gene: TRBJ2-1
CDR3 DNA: TGTGCCAGCAGTGACTTAGGACAGCCTTCCGATGAGCAGTTCTTC
CDR3 protein: CASSDLGQPSDEQFF

D gene: .
V gene: TRBV4-3
clone size: few
J gene: TRBJ1-2
CDR3 DNA: TGCGCCAGCAGCCAGACCCCGAATCGGGGCTACACCTTC
CDR3 protein: CASSQTPNRGYTF

D gene: TRBD1
V gene: TRBV6-6
clone size: many
J gene: TRBJ2-7
CDR3 DNA: TGTGCCAGCAGTTTAGACGGGACAGCGTGGGACGAGCAGTACTTC
CDR3 protein: CASSLDGTAWDEQYF

D gene: .
V gene: TRBV10-1
clone size: many
J gene: TRBJ2-7
CDR3 DNA: TGCGCCAGCAGTGCTGCAGGGGAGTACGAGCAGTACTTC
CDR3 protein: CASSAAGEYEQYF

D gene: .
V gene: TRBV20-1
clone size: medium-sized
J gene: TRBJ2-3
CDR3 DNA: TGCAGTGTCCCGGGGAGCACAGATACGCAGTATTTT
CDR3 protein: CSVPGSTDTQYF

D gene: .
V gene: TRBV6-5
clone size: many
J gene: TRBJ2-4
CDR3 DNA: TGTGCCAGCAGTTCGGGGGTTGTAGACATTCAGTACTTC
CDR3 protein: CASSSGVVDIQYF

D gene: .
V gene: TRBV28
clone size: many
J gene: TRBJ2-7
CDR3 DNA: TGTGCCAGCAGTTTATTGAGCTCCAACGAGCAGTACTTC
CDR3 protein: CASSLLSSNEQYF

D gene: .
V gene: TRBV7-2
clone size: many
J gene: TRBJ2-7
CDR3 DNA: TGTGCCAGCAGTCCGATTCGGTACGAGCAGTACTTC
CDR3 protein: CASSPIRYEQYF